The 6 T cell receptor beta chains listed next were all sequenced from one sample in a study of CD8+ T cells in alopecia areata. RNA extraction and reverse transcription yielded cDNA as sequencing template. The assay was immunoSEQ multiplex PCR, and TCRdb's table has in-frame clones only and misses some. The top ten hold approximately 10% of the sample, which has 160,000 or so clones, 67% seen once. The starting material was CD8+ T cells sorted from blood, obtained at week 0. These receptors were collected from a human donor with alopecia areata.

This clone was observed once. The CDR3 bases are TGTGCCAGCAGTAGCACGATCCTAGCGGGCTCCTACAATGAGCAGTTCTTC. Translation gives CASSSTILAGSYNEQFF. The gene calls are TRBV11-2 and TRBJ2-1; 8 bases match TRBD2. Germline V gene sequence: CDR1 SGHAT, CDR2 FQNNGV. V gave up 6 bases and J gave up 0 bases; unmatched junction bases: 10. CDR3 size: 17 residues.

A word on this clone: The identical CDR3 is also encoded by other nucleotide sequences in the sample. The rearrangement uses TRBV29-1 and TRBJ2-7; TRBD1 might be the D (5 bases). The CDR3 covers 12 residues. Per the germline V gene, CDR1 is SQVTM and CDR2 is ANQGSEA. Trimming left V 2 bases short and J 2 bases short, with 7 bases between. CDR3: CSVETGTYEQYF. The CDR3 DNA is TGCAGCGTTGAAACAGGCACCTACGAGCAGTACTTC.

The rearrangement uses TRBV5-1 and TRBJ2-7; D not resolved. V was shortened by 0 bases and J by 3 bases, with 7 bases between the two germline ends. This CDR3 comprises 13 residues. Germline V CDR1 and CDR2: SGHRS, YFSETQ. The CDR3 spells CASSLDTNYEQYF. The CDR3 DNA sequence: TGCGCCAGCAGCTTGGACACGAACTACGAGCAGTACTTC.

This clone was seen only once. This chain uses TRBV9 with TRBJ2-5; 7 bases agree with TRBD1. The germline V gene encodes CDR1 SGDLS and CDR2 YYNGEE. This CDR3 contains 15 residues. Unmatched junction bases numbered 7, after V lost 0 bases and J lost 5 bases. The CDR3 spells CASSVATGAMETQYF. CDR3 nucleotides: TGTGCCAGCAGCGTAGCTACAGGGGCAATGGAGACCCAGTACTTC. Full variable domain (rest looked up from reference TRBV9 and TRBJ2-5): DSGVTQTPKHLITATGQRVTLRCSPRSGDLSVYWYQQSLDQGLQFLIQYYNGEERAKGNILERFSAQQFPDLHSELNLSSLELGDSALYFCASSVATGAMETQYFGPGTRLLVL.

V usage is TRBV13 and J usage is TRBJ2-7, with 10 nucleotides matching TRBD1. This CDR3 has 14 amino acids. The germline gives CDR1 PRHDT, CDR2 FYEKMQ (reference sequence). V lost 5 bases to trimming and J lost 8 bases; unmatched junction nucleotides: 9. CDR3 DNA sequence: TGTGCCAGCAGCCGGGGACAGGGGACCTCACAGCAGTACTTC. It encodes CASSRGQGTSQQYF.

In the case of this clone: Other DNA sequences from this sample encode an identical CDR3 as well. V and J are TRBV29-1 and TRBJ2-7; TRBD2 matches 9 bases. The CDR3 has 14 amino acids. The V gene end was trimmed by 0 bases and the J gene end by 4 bases; junction bases not matched to a gene: 4. Looked up from germline, CDR1 is SQVTM and CDR2 is ANQGSEA. CDR3: CSVEEGSGGYEQYF. The CDR3 DNA follows: TGCAGCGTTGAAGAGGGTAGCGGGGGTTACGAGCAGTACTTC.